Following are 5 T cell receptor beta chains from one sample sequenced in a study of memory CD4+ T cells and cytomegalovirus serostatus (dated by TCRdb to between 2019 and 2020). Single viable CD3+CD4+CD8-CD45RO+ cells were sorted as memory CD4+ T cells on a FACSAria II. To prepare the library, the immunoSEQ multiplex PCR assay was applied. This is the immuneACCESS table as TCRdb keeps it, with only in-frame sequences that have V and J called. A part of the clones is gone; compared with another copy, unresolved V genes explain less than half, and the rest is unexplained. The sample table lists about 96,000 clones, under 90% of them with a count of one. The ten top clones hold less than 4.5% of the sample. Source material: memory CD4+ T cells from blood. These receptors all stem from an adult in good health and CMV-seropositive.

There are a few counts of this clone. The rearrangement uses TRBV5-1 and TRBJ2-2; D is uncertain. CDR1 and CDR2 from the germline V gene are SGHRS and YFSETQ. CDR3 size: 13 residues. V gave up 1 base and J gave up 3 bases, with 4 bases separating them. CDR3 protein: CASSLHYTGELFF. The CDR3 DNA reads TGCGCCAGCAGCTTGCACTACACCGGGGAGCTGTTTTTT. Full variable domain (remainder filled in from reference TRBV5-1 and TRBJ2-2): KAGVTQTPRYLIKTRGQQVTLSCSPISGHRSVSWYQQTPGQGLQFLFEYFSETQRNKGNFPGRFSGRQFSNSRSEMNVSTLELGDSALYLCASSLHYTGELFFGEGSRLTVL.

The chain carries TRBV4-2 and TRBJ2-5; D is possibly TRBD1 or TRBD2 (6 bases each). V lost 1 base and J 5 bases, leaving 23 bases between the germline ends. Germline V CDR1 and CDR2: LGHNA, YNFKEQ. The CDR3 is 18 residues long. The CDR3 nucleotides are TGTGCCAGCAGCCAAGTCGGGGGAGCTAGCCCTCAGGGGGAGACCCAGTACTTC. It specifies CASSQVGGASPQGETQYF.

The chain carries TRBV7-9 and TRBJ2-2; 9 nucleotides line up with TRBD2. V shed 5 bases, J shed 4 bases, and the junction held 8 bases outside the gene matches. This CDR3 has 16 residues. Germline V gene sequence: CDR1 SEHNR, CDR2 FQNEAQ (reference sequence). The CDR3 DNA follows: TGTGCCAGCAGCCTGTCGGGACTAGCCCCCACCGGGGAGCTGTTTTTT. Protein: CASSLSGLAPTGELFF.

The rearrangement links TRBV28 to TRBJ2-5; the D call may be TRBD1 or TRBD2 (7 bases each). This CDR3 contains 15 residues. V was cut by 5 bases and J by 7 bases, with 20 bases left in between. Germline V CDR1 and CDR2: MDHEN, SYDVKM. In DNA, the CDR3 is TGTGCCAGCAGTCTGAGACAGGGAGGGTCGTTGACCCAGTACTTC. Amino acid sequence: CASSLRQGGSLTQYF.

The CDR3 nucleotides are TGTGCCAGCAGTTACGACTCTCGGACCGAGGGGTATGGCTACACCTTC. Protein product: CASSYDSRTEGYGYTF. The chain carries TRBV6-5 and TRBJ1-2; possibly TRBD1 for D (5 bases). Germline CDR1 is MNHEY and CDR2 is SVGAGI. This CDR3 spans 16 amino acids. The V gene lost 2 bases and the J gene lost 5 bases, with 18 bases spanning the gap.